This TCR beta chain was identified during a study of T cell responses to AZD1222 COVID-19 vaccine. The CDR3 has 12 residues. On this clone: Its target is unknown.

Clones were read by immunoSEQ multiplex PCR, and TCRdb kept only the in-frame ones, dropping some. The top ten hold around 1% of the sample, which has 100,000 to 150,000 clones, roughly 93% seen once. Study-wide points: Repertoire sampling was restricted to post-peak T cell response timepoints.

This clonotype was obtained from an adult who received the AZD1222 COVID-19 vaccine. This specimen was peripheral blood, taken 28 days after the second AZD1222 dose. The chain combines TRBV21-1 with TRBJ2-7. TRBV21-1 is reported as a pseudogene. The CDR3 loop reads CASSKGSYEQYF. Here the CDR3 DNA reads TGTGCCAGCAGCAAAGGGTCATACGAGCAGTACTTC.